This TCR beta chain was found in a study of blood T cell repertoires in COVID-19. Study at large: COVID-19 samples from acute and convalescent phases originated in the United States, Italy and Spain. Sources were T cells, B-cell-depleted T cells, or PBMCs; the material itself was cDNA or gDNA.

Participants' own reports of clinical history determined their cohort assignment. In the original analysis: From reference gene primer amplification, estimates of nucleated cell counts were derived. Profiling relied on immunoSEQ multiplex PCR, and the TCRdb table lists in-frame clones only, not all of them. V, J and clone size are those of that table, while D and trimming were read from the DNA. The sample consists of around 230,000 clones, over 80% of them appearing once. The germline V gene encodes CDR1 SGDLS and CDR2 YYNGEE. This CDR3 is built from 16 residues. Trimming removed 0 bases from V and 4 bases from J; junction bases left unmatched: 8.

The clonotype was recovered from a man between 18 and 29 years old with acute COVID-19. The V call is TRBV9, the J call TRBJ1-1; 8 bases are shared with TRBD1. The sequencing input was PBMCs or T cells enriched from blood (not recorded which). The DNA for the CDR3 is TGTGCCAGCAGCGTAGGGCAGGGGGCAGGAGGCACTGAAGCTTTCTTT. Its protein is CASSVGQGAGGTEAFF. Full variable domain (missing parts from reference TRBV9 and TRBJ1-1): DSGVTQTPKHLITATGQRVTLRCSPRSGDLSVYWYQQSLDQGLQFLIQYYNGEERAKGNILERFSAQQFPDLHSELNLSSLELGDSALYFCASSVGQGAGGTEAFFGQGTRLTVV.